This T cell receptor beta chain was obtained from a study of shared clonotypes between healthy human individuals. General study points: Sequencing of the sorted subsets was shown by rarefaction to be incomplete despite large depth.

This clone appeared a few times. Its antigen remains unknown. Assay used: immunoSEQ multiplex PCR; TCRdb lists only in-frame clones, some missing. The table includes fewer than 850,000 clones, approximately 79% detected once. V lost 2 bases and J lost 1, with 12 bases in between. Germline values: CDR1 SNHLY, CDR2 FYNNEI. The CDR3 has 16 residues. The chain recombines TRBV2 with TRBJ2-1, with D perhaps matching TRBD2 (6 bases). The receptor comes from a woman aged 30 to 39 in good health. Input material: memory CD4+ T cells sorted from blood. Subset given: CD45RA-negative fraction. The CDR3 bases are TGTGCCAGCAGTGAATGGGGCGGGATGTCCTACAATGAGCAGTTCTTC. As protein: CASSEWGGMSYNEQFF.